These 5 T cell receptor beta chains share one sample of origin, sequenced in a study of identical twins. MiXCR was run by TCRdb on the 5' RACE reads, yielding one entry per CDR3 protein. The profile shows about 920,000 distinct CDR3 sequences, around 12% of them singletons. These data were also filed under a second study, of yellow fever vaccine responses in identical twins.

The source material was PBMCs. These receptors were taken from a woman under 30 in good health.

At least ten counts were recorded for this clonotype. J is TRBJ2-7 and V is TRBV10-3, with 11 bases lining up with TRBD2. The CDR3 consists of 18 residues. In germline, CDR1 is ENHRY, CDR2 SYGVKD. V lost 3 bases to trimming and J lost 4 bases; unmatched junction nucleotides: 14. The CDR3 region has the DNA TGTGCCATCAGTGATCTCGGCCGTAGCGGGAGGGAATTATACGAGCAGTACTTC. Protein product: CAISDLGRSGRELYEQYF.

The chain is built from TRBV28 and TRBJ2-7, with unresolved D. The CDR3 is 12 amino acids. V dropped 4 bases and J dropped 3 bases, with 7 bases sitting between them. In germline, CDR1 is MDHEN, CDR2 SYDVKM. CDR3 amino acids: CASSSQHYEQYF. The DNA of the CDR3 is TGTGCCAGCAGTTCGCAGCACTACGAGCAGTACTTC.

This clonotype has at least ten counts. The chain combines TRBV6-1 with TRBJ2-2; TRBD2 aligns across 7 bases. Germline V gene lookup returns CDR1 MNHNS and CDR2 SASEGT. The ends lost 6 bases at V and 1 base at J; junction bases unmatched: 2. The CDR3 loop spans 14 amino acids. CDR3 protein: CASSASGNTGELFF. The CDR3, as DNA: TGTGCCAGCAGCGCTAGCGGGAACACCGGGGAGCTGTTTTTT.

This clonotype was detected ten times or more. This chain links TRBV2 with TRBJ2-1; 15 bases fit TRBD2. Germline V gene data show CDR1 as SNHLY and CDR2 as FYNNEI. The CDR3 contains 19 residues. The V and J ends lost 3 bases and 6 bases, in that order; junction bases with no gene match: 12. The CDR3 sequence: CASSDPLEGLAGGFNEQFF. The CDR3 DNA is TGTGCCAGCAGTGACCCGTTGGAGGGACTAGCGGGAGGTTTCAATGAGCAGTTCTTC. The whole variable domain, filled in from reference TRBV2 and TRBJ2-1, reads EPEVTQTPSHQVTQMGQEVILRCVPISNHLYFYWYRQILGQKVEFLVSFYNNEISEKSEIFDDQFSVERPDGSNFTLKIRSTKLEDSAMYFCASSDPLEGLAGGFNEQFFGPGTRLTVL.

This clonotype was seen more than once but under ten times. The chain couples TRBV19 to TRBJ1-5, with D perhaps TRBD1 (5 bases). With 5 bases removed from V and 0 bases from J, the gap between germline ends came to 14 bases. The CDR3 has 16 amino acids. Per germline, CDR1 LNHDA and CDR2 SQIVND (reference sequence). This CDR3 reads CASSPPGLHSNQPQHF. CDR3 nucleotides: TGTGCCAGTAGTCCTCCGGGACTCCATAGCAATCAGCCCCAGCATTTT.